This T cell receptor beta chain stems from a study of blood T cell repertoires in COVID-19. This clone was recorded many times. Original handling: Reference gene primer amplification gave nucleated cell count estimates. Sequencing used immunoSEQ multiplex PCR; TCRdb keeps in-frame clones, though not all of them. V and J calls and clone size are as listed in that table; D and trimming were resolved from the DNA. The sample yields around 250,000 clones, around 84% seen once. Participants' own reports of clinical history determined their cohort assignment. CDR3 length equals 14 residues. Germline V gene data show CDR1 as SGDLS and CDR2 as YYNGEE. Losses at the gene ends were 5 bases for V and 8 bases for J; bases not matched to a gene: 8.

The sample was PBMCs or T cells enriched from blood (not recorded which). The chain joins TRBV9 to TRBJ2-1, with TRBD2 identical over 9 bases. This sequence was found in a man aged 30 to 45 with acute COVID-19. In nucleotides, the CDR3 is TGTGCCAGCAGTCTTCTGGGACTAGCCCATGAGCAGTTCTTC. Protein product: CASSLLGLAHEQFF.